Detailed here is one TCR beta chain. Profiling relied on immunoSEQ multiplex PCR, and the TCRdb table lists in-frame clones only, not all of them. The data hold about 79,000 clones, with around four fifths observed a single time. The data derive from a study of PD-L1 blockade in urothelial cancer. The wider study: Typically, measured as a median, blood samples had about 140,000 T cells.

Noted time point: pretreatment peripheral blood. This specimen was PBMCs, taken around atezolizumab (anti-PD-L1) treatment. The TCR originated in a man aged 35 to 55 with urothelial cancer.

The CDR3 sequence: CASSSWGGGTKDIQYF. Here the CDR3 DNA reads TGTGCCAGCAGTTCGTGGGGGGGCGGGACGAAAGACATTCAGTACTTC. The chain recombines TRBV28 with TRBJ2-4; D possibly corresponds to TRBD2 (7 bases). The germline V gene encodes CDR1 MDHEN and CDR2 SYDVKM. This CDR3 is 16 amino acids long. With 4 bases removed from V and 8 bases from J, the gap between germline ends came to 21 bases.